What follows is one T cell receptor beta chain and its context. This clonotype was seen more than once but under ten times. The specificity of this receptor is unknown. Qualities for individual bases were not recorded, and no much larger clone is one base off. In the germline V gene (reference sequence), CDR1 corresponds to LGHDT and CDR2 to YNNKEL. Relative to germline, V is 1 base shorter and J is 6 bases shorter, with 8 bases between their ends. The CDR3 contains 13 residues, cysteine and phenylalanine counted. Of the read, only the CDR3 DNA is kept; its 39 bases are in frame from base 1. The data derive from a study of blood T cells in healthy people across ages (dated by TCRdb to the mid-2010s). Concerning the study at large: In model experiments, template switching captured about one uniquely barcoded TCR beta cDNA molecule for every two T cells. To avoid experimental bias, donors of different ages were randomly spread across the sequencing lanes. For two donors (one aged 18 to 30 and one aged 80 or older), the study analyzed two additional independent replicas of 1 million unique cDNA reads from the same blood draw. Age-related changes in TCR beta repertoire diversity were measured in the study by deep sequencing normalized with unique cDNA molecular identifiers. Four age groups were formed from the donors: young (average roughly 15 years), middle-aged (roughly 38), aged (approximately 60) and long-lived (around 80). Findings and caveats that apply to the study as a whole: Donor CMV infection status was unknown, potentially confounding age-related changes in expanded clonotypes. Estimates of total diversity from one million sequenced T cells were regarded as lower bounds and underestimates. There was a strong correlation between observed TCR beta diversity and the percentage of naive T cells measured by flow cytometry. The long-lived group showed more naive CD4+ T cells, fewer expanded clones and increased TCR diversity than the aged group, suggesting age selection. As age increased, observed TCR beta diversity per million T cells dropped in a roughly linear way, and a significant reduction was already evident by age 40. Since profiling was done on bulk unsorted PBMCs, naive and antigen-experienced compartments could not be conclusively compared.

Systemically healthy Caucasian individuals from Russia, approximately 39 in total and aged roughly 6 to 100 years, were included as donors. Around 9.8 milliliters of peripheral blood were collected from each donor into EDTA-treated Vacutainer tubes. Ficoll-Paque density-gradient centrifugation was used to isolate PBMCs, with at least 6 million obtained per sample. Trizol reagent was used to extract total RNA from PBMCs, with at least 5.5 micrograms per sample. For every donor, flow cytometry on a PBMC aliquot measured the percentage of naive CD45RAhigh/CD27high T cells. The library was obtained by 5' RACE. The run used an Illumina HiSeq 2500. The second PCR ran for about 7 to 11 cycles and used a J-beta primer mix along with a sample-barcoded 5' primer. A template-switch 5' adaptor carrying 12 random nucleotides introduced a unique molecular identifier onto each TCR beta cDNA molecule. Each sample yielded at least 2.5 million CDR3-containing paired-end reads. First-strand cDNA synthesis was performed from all RNA using the Mint cDNA synthesis kit, with priming by a TRBC-specific oligonucleotide. Following uracil-DNA glycosylase treatment, all cDNA underwent a first 18-cycle PCR with the universal primers M1SS and BC2_uni_R. The paper's processing steps were these. For normalization, 1 million high-quality reads were randomly selected from each sample, with every read carrying a distinct molecular identifier. Reads with shared molecular identifiers were discarded instead of being binned into consensus sequences. MiTCR, run with a Q25 quality threshold and the strictest error-elimination algorithm, handled CDR3 identification, clonotype clustering and error correction. A nonparametric unseen species model with Euler transformation was used to estimate a lower bound on total TCR beta diversity. TCRdb's own reprocessing of the public reads used fastp at Q25 and MiXCR and kept productive beta chains. CDR3 protein duplicates are merged, each entry listing the most common genes and DNA. Clone size and V and J calls follow TCRdb, not the original study. In all, the sample holds about 1.4 million distinct CDR3 sequences, and 55% to 75% of those were seen once. Roughly 7% of the sample is in the top ten clones.

Specimen: blood. The source is a man younger than 35 in good health. The chain links TRBV3-1 with TRBJ2-3; no D gene can be assigned with confidence. DNA sequence: TGTGCCAGCAGCCAAGTCCGACTGGATACGCAGTATTTT. It translates as CASSQVRLDTQYF.